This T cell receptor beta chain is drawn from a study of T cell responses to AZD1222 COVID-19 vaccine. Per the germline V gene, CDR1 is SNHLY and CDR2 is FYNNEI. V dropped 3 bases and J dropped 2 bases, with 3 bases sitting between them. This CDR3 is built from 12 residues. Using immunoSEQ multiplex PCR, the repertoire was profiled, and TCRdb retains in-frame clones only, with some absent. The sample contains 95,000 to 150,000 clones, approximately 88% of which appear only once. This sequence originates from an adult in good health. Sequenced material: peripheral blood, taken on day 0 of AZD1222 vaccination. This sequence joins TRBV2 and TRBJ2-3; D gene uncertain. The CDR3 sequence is CASSDDTDTQYF. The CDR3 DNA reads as TGTGCCAGCAGTGACGACACAGATACGCAGTATTTT.